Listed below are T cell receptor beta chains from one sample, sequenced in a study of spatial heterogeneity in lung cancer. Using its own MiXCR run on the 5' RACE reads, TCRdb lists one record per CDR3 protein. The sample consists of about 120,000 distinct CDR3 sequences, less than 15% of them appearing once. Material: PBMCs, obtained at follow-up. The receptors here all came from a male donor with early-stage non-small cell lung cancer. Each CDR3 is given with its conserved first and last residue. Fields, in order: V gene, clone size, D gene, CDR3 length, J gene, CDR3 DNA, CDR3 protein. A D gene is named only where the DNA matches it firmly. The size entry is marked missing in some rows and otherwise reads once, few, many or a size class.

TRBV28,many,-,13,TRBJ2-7,TGTGCCAGCGTGAGGGAAAGTTCCTACGAGCAGTACTTC,CASVRESSYEQYF
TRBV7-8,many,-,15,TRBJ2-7,TGTGCCAGCAGCTTAACAGCTAGGGGATATTACGAGCAGTACTTC,CASSLTARGYYEQYF
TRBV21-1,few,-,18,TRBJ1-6,TGTGCCAGCAGCAAAGCCTGGTCAATTTTTCAGAAGGATTCACCCCTCCACTTT,CASSKAWSIFQKDSPLHF
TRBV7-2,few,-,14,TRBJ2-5,TGTGCCAGCAGCTTAAATTCCTTTATGGAGACCCAGTACTTC,CASSLNSFMETQYF
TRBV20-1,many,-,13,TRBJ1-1,TGCAGTAGAGGGGTTGGGCGTGGCACTGAAGCTTTCTTT,CSRGVGRGTEAFF
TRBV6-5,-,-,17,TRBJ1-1,TGTGCCAGCAGTTACTTGTCTCTCAGGGGAATGAACACTGAAGCTTTCTTT,CASSYLSLRGMNTEAFF
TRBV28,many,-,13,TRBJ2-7,TGTGCCAGCAAACCGGGGTCCTTAGCTGAGCAGTACTTC,CASKPGSLAEQYF
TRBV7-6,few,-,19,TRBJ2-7,TGTGCCAGCAGCCCCCGCCACCGGGGCACTCGGGGTAAATCCTACGAGCAGTACTTC,CASSPRHRGTRGKSYEQYF
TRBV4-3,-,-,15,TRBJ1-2,TGCGCCAGCAGTCCTGATCGGGCAGGGAAAAATGGCTACACCTTC,CASSPDRAGKNGYTF
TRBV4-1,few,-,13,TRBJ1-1,TGCGCCAGCAGCCAGGGGGGGAACACTGAAGCTTTCTTT,CASSQGGNTEAFF
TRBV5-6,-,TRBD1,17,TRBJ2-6,TGTGCCAGCAGCTTGGGACAGGGTAACTCTGGGGCCAACGTCCTGACTTTC,CASSLGQGNSGANVLTF
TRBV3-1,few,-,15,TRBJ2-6,TGTGCCAGCAGCCATTTCAGCTCTGGGGCCAACGTCCTGACTTTC,CASSHFSSGANVLTF
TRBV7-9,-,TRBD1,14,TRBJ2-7,TGTGCCAGCAGCTTAGGGACAGGGTCCTACGAGCAGTACTTC,CASSLGTGSYEQYF
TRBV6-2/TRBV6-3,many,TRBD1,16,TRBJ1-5,TGTGCCAGCAGACGGACAGGGCTTAGATTCGGTCAGCCCCAGCATTTT,CASRRTGLRFGQPQHF
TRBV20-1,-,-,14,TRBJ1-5,TGCAGTGGAAAGGCAGGGAATAGCAATCAGCCCCAGCATTTT,CSGKAGNSNQPQHF
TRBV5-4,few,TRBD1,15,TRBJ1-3,TGTGCCAGCAGCTCGGGACAGGGTGCTGGAAACACCATATATTTT,CASSSGQGAGNTIYF
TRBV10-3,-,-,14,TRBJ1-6,TGTGCCATCAGTGAGGGGGGGCGGACCTCACCCCTCCACTTT,CAISEGGRTSPLHF
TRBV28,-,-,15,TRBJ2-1,TGTGCCAGCAGGTTTCCGGAACAGGGTCCGCATGAGCAGTTCTTC,CASRFPEQGPHEQFF
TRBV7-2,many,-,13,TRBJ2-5,TGTGCCAGCAGCTTGGGATTGAGAGAGACCCAGTACTTC,CASSLGLRETQYF
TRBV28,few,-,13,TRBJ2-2,TGTGCCAGCCTTGGGGGGAACACCGGGGAGCTGTTTTTT,CASLGGNTGELFF
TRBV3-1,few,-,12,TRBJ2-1,TGTGCCAGCAGCCGAGCCGCCGGGATCTTAGGCTTC,CASSRAAGILGF
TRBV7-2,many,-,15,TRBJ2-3,TGTGCCAGCAGCTCCGGACCCTACGGCGCAGATACGCAGTATTTT,CASSSGPYGADTQYF
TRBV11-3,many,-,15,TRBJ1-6,TGTGCCAGCAGCGGCGCCGGGACCCGGAATTCACCCCTCCACTTT,CASSGAGTRNSPLHF
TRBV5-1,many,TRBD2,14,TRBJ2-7,TGCGCCAGCAGCGGTAGCGGGGGCCCTTACGAGCAGTACTTC,CASSGSGGPYEQYF
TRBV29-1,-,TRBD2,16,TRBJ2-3,TGCAGCGTGAAAGCGGGGACCCGCTCCCTCACAGATACGCAGTATTTT,CSVKAGTRSLTDTQYF
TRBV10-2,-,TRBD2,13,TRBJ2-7,TGCGCCAGCAGTAACCAGCGGGAGTACGAGCAGTACTTC,CASSNQREYEQYF
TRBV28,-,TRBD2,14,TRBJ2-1,TGTGCCAGCAGTCCTAGCGGGGGGGCCCAAGAGCAGTTCTTC,CASSPSGGAQEQFF
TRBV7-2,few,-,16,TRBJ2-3,TGTGCCAGCAGCTTAGGCTTAGCGACTAGCACAGATACGCAGTATTTT,CASSLGLATSTDTQYF
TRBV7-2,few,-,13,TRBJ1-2,TGTGCCAGCAGCCCCCAGTCGTACTATGGCTACACCTTC,CASSPQSYYGYTF
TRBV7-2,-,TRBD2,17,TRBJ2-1,TGTGCCAGCAGCTTAGCGCGGCGGGGGGCAACGTACAATGAGCAGTTCTTC,CASSLARRGATYNEQFF
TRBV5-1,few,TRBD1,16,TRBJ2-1,TGCGCCAGCAGCTCAACAGGGGAGAGCTCCTACAATGAGCAGTTCTTC,CASSSTGESSYNEQFF
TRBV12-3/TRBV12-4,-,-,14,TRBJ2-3,TGTGCCAGCAGTGAACCTCGGGGCACAGATACGCAGTATTTT,CASSEPRGTDTQYF
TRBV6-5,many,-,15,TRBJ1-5,TGTGCCAGCAGCCATCAGGGGAATAGCAATCAGCCCCAGCATTTT,CASSHQGNSNQPQHF
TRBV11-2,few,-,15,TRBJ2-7,TGTGCCAGCAGCGTAACCGGGACCCGTCCCTACGAGCAGTACTTC,CASSVTGTRPYEQYF
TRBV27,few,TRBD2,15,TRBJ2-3,TGTGCCAGCAGCCAGCGGGGGGGCGGCACAGATACGCAGTATTTT,CASSQRGGGTDTQYF
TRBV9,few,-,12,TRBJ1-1,TGTGCCAGCAGCGTAGGGGGAGCTGAAGCTTTCTTT,CASSVGGAEAFF
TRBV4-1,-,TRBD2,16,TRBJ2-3,TGCGCCAGCAGCCAACTAGCGGGGACTAGCACAGATACGCAGTATTTT,CASSQLAGTSTDTQYF
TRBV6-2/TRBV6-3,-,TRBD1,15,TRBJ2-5,TGTGCCAGCAGCTCTCTACCGGGACAGGGGAAGACCCAGTACTTC,CASSSLPGQGKTQYF
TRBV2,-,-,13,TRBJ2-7,TGTGCCAGCTCCGGGGGAGATTGGGACGAGCAGTACTTC,CASSGGDWDEQYF
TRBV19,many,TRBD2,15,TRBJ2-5,TGTGCCAGTCCTTGGACTAGCCTCCCTAAAGAGACCCAGTACTTC,CASPWTSLPKETQYF
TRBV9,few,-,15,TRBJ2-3,TGTGCCAGCAGCGTAGGCGGGGTCGGCGCAGATACGCAGTATTTT,CASSVGGVGADTQYF
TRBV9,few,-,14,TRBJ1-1,TGTGCCAGCAGCCCCGGGACTTTTAACACTGAAGCTTTCTTT,CASSPGTFNTEAFF
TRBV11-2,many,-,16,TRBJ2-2,TGTGCCAGCAGCTTAGTAATGGGACGACGGACCGGGGAGCTGTTTTTT,CASSLVMGRRTGELFF
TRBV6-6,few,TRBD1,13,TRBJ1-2,TGTGCCAGCAGTTCGGGACAGGGTCCTGGCTACACCTTC,CASSSGQGPGYTF
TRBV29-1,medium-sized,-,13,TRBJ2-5,TGCAGCGTTGCCGGGCAGGTACAAGAGACCCAGTACTTC,CSVAGQVQETQYF
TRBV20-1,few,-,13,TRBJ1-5,TGCAGTGCTAGTAGAGGGTTGGATCAGCCCCAGCATTTT,CSASRGLDQPQHF
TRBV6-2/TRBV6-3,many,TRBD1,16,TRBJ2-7,TGTGCCAGCAGTTACTCGGGACAGGCACACACCTACGAGCAGTACTTC,CASSYSGQAHTYEQYF
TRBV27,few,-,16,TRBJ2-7,TGTGCCAGCAGTTTAACAGGGCCGAACCCTTCCTACGAGCAGTACTTC,CASSLTGPNPSYEQYF